This TCR beta chain was recovered during a study of patients and donors after allogeneic stem cell transplantation. TCRdb passed the RT-PCR reads through MiXCR, listing each CDR3 protein once. The repertoire holds about 960,000 distinct CDR3 sequences, 15% to 20% seen once, with 5.5% to 6.5% in the top ten. CDR3 length equals 14 residues. Germline CDR1 and CDR2: SGHVS and FNYEAQ. V was cut by 6 bases and J by 3 bases, with 13 bases left in between. The chain uses TRBV7-6 and TRBJ2-3; no definite D call. The TCR originated in a human donor who was either an allogeneic HSCT recipient or a stem cell or donor lymphocyte infusion donor (not recorded which). It is not recorded whose cells these are; they may come from a transplant donor. The sequenced sample consisted of blood, either unsorted or a sorted T cell fraction (not recorded which). CDR3 sequence reads: CASRSAGGTDTQYF. The CDR3 nucleotides are TGTGCCAGCAGGTCCGCTGGCGGTACAGATACGCAGTATTTT.